This T cell receptor beta chain comes out of a study of blood T cells in healthy people across ages. Study-wide results and caveats: Age brought a roughly linear fall in TCR beta diversity measured per million T cells. The donors' CMV status was not determined, possibly confounding changes in expanded clonotypes.

Note on this clonotype: What it binds is not known.

This CDR3 is 15 amino acids long. The ends lost 3 bases at V and 12 bases at J; junction bases unmatched: 9. Germline CDR1 and CDR2: SEHNR and FQNEAQ (reference sequence). A J-beta primer mix and a sample-barcoded 5' primer were used in a second PCR of roughly 7 to 12 cycles. TCRdb ran MiXCR on the 5' RACE reads and lists one entry per CDR3 protein. The sample yields approximately 600,000 distinct CDR3 sequences, 58% seen once. Sequencing was performed on blood. The receptor comes from a man aged 60-69 years in good health. The chain employs TRBV7-9 and TRBJ2-1; 12 nucleotides align to TRBD2. This CDR3 is CASSFITLAGGWQFF. As DNA, the CDR3 is TGTGCCAGCAGCTTTATCACACTAGCGGGGGGATGGCAGTTCTTC.